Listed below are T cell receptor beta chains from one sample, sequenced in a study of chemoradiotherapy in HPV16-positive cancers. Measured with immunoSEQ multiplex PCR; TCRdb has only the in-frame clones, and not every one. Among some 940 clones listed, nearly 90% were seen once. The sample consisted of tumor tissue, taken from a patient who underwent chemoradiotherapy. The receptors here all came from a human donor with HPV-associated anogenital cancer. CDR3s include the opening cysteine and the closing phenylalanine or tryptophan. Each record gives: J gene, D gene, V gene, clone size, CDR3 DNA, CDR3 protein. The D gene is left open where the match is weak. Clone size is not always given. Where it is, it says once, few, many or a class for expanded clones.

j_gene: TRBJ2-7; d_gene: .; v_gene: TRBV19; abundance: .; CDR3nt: TGTGCCAGTAGTATTCGGGCAGCTGCTCTGAACGAGCAGTACTTC; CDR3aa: CASSIRAAALNEQYF
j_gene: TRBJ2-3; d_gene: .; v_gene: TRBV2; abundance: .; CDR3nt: TGTGCCAGCAGTGGGCAGGGCCCAGATACGCAGTATTTT; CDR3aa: CASSGQGPDTQYF
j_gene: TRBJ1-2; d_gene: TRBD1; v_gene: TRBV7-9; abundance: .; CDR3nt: TGTGCCAGCAGCCCGACTCGGGACAGGGGCGGCTATGGCTACACCTTC; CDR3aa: CASSPTRDRGGYGYTF
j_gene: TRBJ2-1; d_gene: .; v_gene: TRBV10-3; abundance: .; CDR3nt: TGTGCCATCAGTGATACTGGGCTAGCGTTCAATGAGCAGTTCTTC; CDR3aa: CAISDTGLAFNEQFF
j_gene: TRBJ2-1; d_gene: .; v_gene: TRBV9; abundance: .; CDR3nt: TGTGCCAGCAGCTTCACTTCCAAACCGGCCCCCGGGAATGAGCAGTTCTTC; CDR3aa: CASSFTSKPAPGNEQFF
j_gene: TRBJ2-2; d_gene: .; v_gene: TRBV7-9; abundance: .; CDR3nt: TGTGCCAGCAGCCCACAGGGATTCGACGGGGAGCTGTTTTTT; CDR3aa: CASSPQGFDGELFF
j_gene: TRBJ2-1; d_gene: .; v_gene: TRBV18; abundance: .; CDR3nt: TGTGCCAGCTCACTTCCTTTGCGGAGGTACAATGAGCAGTTCTTC; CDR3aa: CASSLPLRRYNEQFF
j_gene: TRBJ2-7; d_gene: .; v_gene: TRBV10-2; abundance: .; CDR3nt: TGCGCCAGCAGTGAGATAAGGCTAGCTTACGAGCAGTACTTC; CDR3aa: CASSEIRLAYEQYF
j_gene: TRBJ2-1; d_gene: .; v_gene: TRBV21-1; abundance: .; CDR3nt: TGTGCCAGCAGCACAAATCGCGGTTACAATGAGCAGTTCTTC; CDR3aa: CASSTNRGYNEQFF
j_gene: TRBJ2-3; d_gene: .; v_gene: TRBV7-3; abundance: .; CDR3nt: TGTGCCAGCAGCTTAGCACTAGGAGGGGCAGATACGCAGTATTTT; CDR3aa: CASSLALGGADTQYF
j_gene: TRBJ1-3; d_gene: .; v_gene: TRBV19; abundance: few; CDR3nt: TGTGCCAGTAGACCTGACCTAAGCTCTGGAAACACCATATATTTT; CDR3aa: CASRPDLSSGNTIYF
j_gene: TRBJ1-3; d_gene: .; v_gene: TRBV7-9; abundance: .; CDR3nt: TGTGCCAGCAGCTTATCAGGGGCTGGAAACACCATATATTTT; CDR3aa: CASSLSGAGNTIYF
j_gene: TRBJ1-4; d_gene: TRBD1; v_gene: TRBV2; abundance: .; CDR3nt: TGTGCCAGCACCCCTAGGGACAGGAGTGAAAAACTGTTTTTT; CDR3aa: CASTPRDRSEKLFF
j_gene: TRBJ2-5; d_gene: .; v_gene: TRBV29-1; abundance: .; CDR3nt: TGCAGCGTTGCGACAGCTCAAGAGACCCAGTACTTC; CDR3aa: CSVATAQETQYF
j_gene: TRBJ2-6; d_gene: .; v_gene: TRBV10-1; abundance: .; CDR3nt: TGCGCCAGCAGTCTGCCAGGAAGATCGCACAAAGTCGGGTTC; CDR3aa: CASSLPGRSHKVGF
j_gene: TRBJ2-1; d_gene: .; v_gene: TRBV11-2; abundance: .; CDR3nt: TGTGCCAGCAGCCCTAGGCTAGATATCCCGTTCTTC; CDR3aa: CASSPRLDIPFF
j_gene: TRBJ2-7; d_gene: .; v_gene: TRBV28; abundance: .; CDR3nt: TGTGCCAGCATCACTAGGGGGGCCTACGAGCAGTACTTC; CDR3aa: CASITRGAYEQYF
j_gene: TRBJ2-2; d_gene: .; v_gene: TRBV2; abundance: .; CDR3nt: TGTGCCAGCAGCGGTAGGGGCTTCGGGGAGCTGTTTTTT; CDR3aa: CASSGRGFGELFF
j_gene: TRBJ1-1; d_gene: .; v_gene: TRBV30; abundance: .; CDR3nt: TGTGCCTGGAACTTCGGGACCTGGGCTTTCTTT; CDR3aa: CAWNFGTWAFF
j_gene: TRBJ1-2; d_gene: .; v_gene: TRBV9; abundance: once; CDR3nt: TGTGCCAGCAGCGTAGAAGGAGGGCCTTACACCTTC; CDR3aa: CASSVEGGPYTF
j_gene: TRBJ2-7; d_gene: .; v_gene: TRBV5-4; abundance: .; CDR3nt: TGTGCCAGCAGCTTGCCTTCCGAAAACAGTCAGAGGCACTTC; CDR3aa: CASSLPSENSQRHF
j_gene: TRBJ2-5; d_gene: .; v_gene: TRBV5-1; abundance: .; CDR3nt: TGCGCCAGCAGCTTATCAGGGACTCAAGAGACCCAGTACTTC; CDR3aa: CASSLSGTQETQYF
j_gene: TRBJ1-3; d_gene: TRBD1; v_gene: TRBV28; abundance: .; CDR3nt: TGTGCCAGCAGCGAGGAGGGGGTCACAGGGGAAGGAAACACCATATATTTT; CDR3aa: CASSEEGVTGEGNTIYF
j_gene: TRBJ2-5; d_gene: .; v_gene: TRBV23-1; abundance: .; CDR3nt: TGCGCCAGCAGGCCGGGGGCCCTGGCTCCTCAAGAGACCCAGTACTTC; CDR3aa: CASRPGALAPQETQYF
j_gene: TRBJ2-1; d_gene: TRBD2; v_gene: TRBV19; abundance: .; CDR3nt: TGTGCCAGTAGTATAGCGGGAGGGACCTGGGGGCAGAATGAGCAGTTCTTC; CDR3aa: CASSIAGGTWGQNEQFF
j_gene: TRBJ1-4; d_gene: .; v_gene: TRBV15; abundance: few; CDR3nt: TGTGCCACCAGCAGTGAAGTGCTCGCAACTAATGAAAAACTGTTTTTT; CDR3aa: CATSSEVLATNEKLFF
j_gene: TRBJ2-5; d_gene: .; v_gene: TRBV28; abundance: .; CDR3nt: TGTGCCAGCAGTTTAGGGGGCTATATGAGTACAAGACAAGAGACCCAGTACTTC; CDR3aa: CASSLGGYMSTRQETQYF
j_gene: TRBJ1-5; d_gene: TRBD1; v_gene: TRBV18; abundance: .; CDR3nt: TGTGCCAGCTCACACCAACCGGGACAGGGGGGGAGCAATCAGCCCCAGCATTTT; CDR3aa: CASSHQPGQGGSNQPQHF
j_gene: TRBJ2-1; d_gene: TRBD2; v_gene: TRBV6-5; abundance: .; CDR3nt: TGTGCCAGCAGTTCGGGACTAGCGAACAATGAGCAGTTCTTC; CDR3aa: CASSSGLANNEQFF
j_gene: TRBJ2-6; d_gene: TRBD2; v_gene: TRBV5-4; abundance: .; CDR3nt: TGTGCCAGCAGCCGGCGGGGGAACTCTGGGGCCAACGTCCTGACTTTC; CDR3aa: CASSRRGNSGANVLTF
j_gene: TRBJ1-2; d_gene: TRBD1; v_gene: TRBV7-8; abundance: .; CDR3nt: TGTGCCAGCAGCTGGGGACAGGGAAGCGGTGGCTACACCTTC; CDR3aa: CASSWGQGSGGYTF
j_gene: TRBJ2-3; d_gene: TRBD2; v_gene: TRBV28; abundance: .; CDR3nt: TGTGCCAGCAGTCTAGCGGTTGATACTAGCACAGATACGCAGTATTTT; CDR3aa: CASSLAVDTSTDTQYF
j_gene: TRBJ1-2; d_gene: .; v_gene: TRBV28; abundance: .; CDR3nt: TGTGCCAGCAGCCCCCACCGGGGGCGACTGTATGGCTACACCTTC; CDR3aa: CASSPHRGRLYGYTF
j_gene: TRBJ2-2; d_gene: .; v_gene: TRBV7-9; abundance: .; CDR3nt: TGTGCCAGCAGCTTAGGAAGGGCCGGGGAGCTGTTTTTT; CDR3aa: CASSLGRAGELFF
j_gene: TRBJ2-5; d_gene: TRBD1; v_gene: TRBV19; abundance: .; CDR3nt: TGTGCCAGTAGTATAGGACAGGGTAGACAAGAGACCCAGTACTTC; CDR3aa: CASSIGQGRQETQYF
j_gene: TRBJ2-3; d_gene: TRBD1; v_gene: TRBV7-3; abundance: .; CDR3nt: TGTGCCAGCAGCTCTGTGACAGGGGGCACAGATACGCAGTATTTT; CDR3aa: CASSSVTGGTDTQYF
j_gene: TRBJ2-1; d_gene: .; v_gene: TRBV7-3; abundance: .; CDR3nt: TGTGCCAGCAGCTTAAACGGAGGGGGGGGCTCCTACAATGAGCAGTTCTTC; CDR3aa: CASSLNGGGGSYNEQFF
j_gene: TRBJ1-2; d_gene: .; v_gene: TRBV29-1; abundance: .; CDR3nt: TGCAGCGTTGAAACCCCTAACTATGGCTACACCTTC; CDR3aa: CSVETPNYGYTF
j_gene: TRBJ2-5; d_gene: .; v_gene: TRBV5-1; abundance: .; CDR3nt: TGCGCCAGCAGCGCCGGGGTTCGCGAGACCCAGTACTTC; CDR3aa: CASSAGVRETQYF
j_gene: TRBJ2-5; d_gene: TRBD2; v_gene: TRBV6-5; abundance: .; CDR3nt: TGTGCCAGCAGCGGACTAGCGGGGGGCCAAGAGACCCAGTACTTC; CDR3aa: CASSGLAGGQETQYF
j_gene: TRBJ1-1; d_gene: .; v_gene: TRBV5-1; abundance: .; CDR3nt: TGCGCCAGCAGCTTTGCGGGTGACACTGAAGCTTTCTTT; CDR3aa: CASSFAGDTEAFF
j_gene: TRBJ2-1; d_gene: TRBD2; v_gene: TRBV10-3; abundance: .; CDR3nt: TGTGCCATCAAGGGAGCCAGCGGGAGGGGTAGCTCCTACAATGAGCAGTTCTTC; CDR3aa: CAIKGASGRGSSYNEQFF
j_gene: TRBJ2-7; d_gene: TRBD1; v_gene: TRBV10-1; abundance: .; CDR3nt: TGCGCCAGCAGTGGGGGACAGACCGGGTACGAGCAGTACTTC; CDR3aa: CASSGGQTGYEQYF
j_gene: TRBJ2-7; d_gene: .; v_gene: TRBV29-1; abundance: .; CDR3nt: TGCAGCGTTGCCCCTTCGACAGGCGGCGAGCAGTACTTC; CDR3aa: CSVAPSTGGEQYF
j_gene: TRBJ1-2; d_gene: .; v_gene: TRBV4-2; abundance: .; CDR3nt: TGTGCCAGCAGCCAAGATGTTGCAGTCTATGGCTACACCTTC; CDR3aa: CASSQDVAVYGYTF
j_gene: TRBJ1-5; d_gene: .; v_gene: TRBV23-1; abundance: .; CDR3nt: TGCGCCAGCAGTGAGAATCAAGCCAGCAATCAGCCCCAGCATTTT; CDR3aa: CASSENQASNQPQHF
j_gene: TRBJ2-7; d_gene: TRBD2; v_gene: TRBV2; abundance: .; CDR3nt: TGTGCCAGCAGTGAGACTAGCGGGAGATACGAGCAGTACTTC; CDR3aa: CASSETSGRYEQYF
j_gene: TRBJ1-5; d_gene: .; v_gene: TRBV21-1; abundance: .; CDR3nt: TGTGCCAGCAGCGTCCGGGATCAGCCCCAGCATTTT; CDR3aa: CASSVRDQPQHF
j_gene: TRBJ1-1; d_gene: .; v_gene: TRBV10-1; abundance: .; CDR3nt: TGCGCCAGCAGTGAGTCGATTCTGACTGAAGCTTTCTTT; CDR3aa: CASSESILTEAFF
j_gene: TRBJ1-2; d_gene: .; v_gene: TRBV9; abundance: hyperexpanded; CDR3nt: TGTGCCAGCAGCACCGACCTTACAGCTAACTATGGCTACACCTTC; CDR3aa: CASSTDLTANYGYTF
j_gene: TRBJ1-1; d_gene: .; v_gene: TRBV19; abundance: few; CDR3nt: TGTGCCAGTAGTGCAAACACTGAAGCTTTCTTT; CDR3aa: CASSANTEAFF
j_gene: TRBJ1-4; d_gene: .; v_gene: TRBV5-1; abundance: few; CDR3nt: TGCGCCAGCCACTCGGGGGGGCTCGGTGAAAAACTGTTTTTT; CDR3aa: CASHSGGLGEKLFF
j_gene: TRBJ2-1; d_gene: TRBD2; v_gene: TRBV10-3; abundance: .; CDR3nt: TGTGCCATCAGTGAGCCGACTAGCGGGAGAGCGAATGAGCAGTTCTTC; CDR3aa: CAISEPTSGRANEQFF
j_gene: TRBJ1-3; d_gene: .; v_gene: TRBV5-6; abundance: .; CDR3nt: TGTGCCAGCAGTCGTTGGGTCCGTGGAAACACCATATATTTT; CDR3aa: CASSRWVRGNTIYF
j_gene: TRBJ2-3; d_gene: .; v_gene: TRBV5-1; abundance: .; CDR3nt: TGCGCCAGCAGCTTGGTTTCCAGGGGCACAGATACGCAGTATTTT; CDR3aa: CASSLVSRGTDTQYF
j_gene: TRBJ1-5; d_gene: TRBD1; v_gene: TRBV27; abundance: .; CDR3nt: TGTGCCAGCTGGGCCGGGACAGGGAGCGTTCAGCCCCAGCATTTT; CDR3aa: CASWAGTGSVQPQHF
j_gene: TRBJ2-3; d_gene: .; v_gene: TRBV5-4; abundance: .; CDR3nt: TGTGCCAGCAGCTTTAAGGCTTCGTACACAGATACGCAGTATTTT; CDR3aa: CASSFKASYTDTQYF
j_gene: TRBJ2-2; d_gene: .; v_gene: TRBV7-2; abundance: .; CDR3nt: TGTGCCAGCAGCGTTACGGCAACGAACACCGGGGAGCTGTTTTTT; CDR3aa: CASSVTATNTGELFF
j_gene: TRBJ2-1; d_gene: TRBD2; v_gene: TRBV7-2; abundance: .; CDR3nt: TGTGCCAGCAGCTCTCAGGGACTAGCATATGAGCAGTTCTTC; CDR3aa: CASSSQGLAYEQFF
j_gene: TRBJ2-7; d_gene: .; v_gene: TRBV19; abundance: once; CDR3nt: TGTGCCAGTAGTATAGACCTTTCGGCAGATGAGCAGTACTTC; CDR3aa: CASSIDLSADEQYF